The source of this T cell receptor beta chain is a study of T cells after posttransplantation cyclophosphamide. Study-wide results and caveats: Later blood repertoires were often dominated by clones from the donor CD8+ memory compartment. Recipient CMV seropositivity and CMV reactivation strongly tracked TRB clonality.

The repertoire was sequenced with immunoSEQ multiplex PCR; TCRdb's copy has only in-frame clones and lacks some. There are about 38,000 clones in the sample, none observed a single time. Many counts were recorded for this clone. Its antigen remains unidentified. The germline V gene has CDR1 SNHLY and CDR2 FYNNEI. V trimming: 5 bases; J trimming: 6 bases; junction bases outside the gene matches: 5. CDR3 length equals 13 residues. The rearrangement uses TRBV2 and TRBJ1-2, with 8 positions matching TRBD1. Material for sequencing was PBMCs. The sequence derives from a man aged 30-40 years in good health and a related stem cell transplant donor. The CDR3 bases are TGTGCCAGCAGTCAGGACAGGGTTAATGGCTACACCTTC. Translation: CASSQDRVNGYTF. The entire variable domain, with the rest obtained from reference TRBV2 and TRBJ1-2, is as follows: EPEVTQTPSHQVTQMGQEVILRCVPISNHLYFYWYRQILGQKVEFLVSFYNNEISEKSEIFDDQFSVERPDGSNFTLKIRSTKLEDSAMYFCASSQDRVNGYTFGSGTRLTVV.